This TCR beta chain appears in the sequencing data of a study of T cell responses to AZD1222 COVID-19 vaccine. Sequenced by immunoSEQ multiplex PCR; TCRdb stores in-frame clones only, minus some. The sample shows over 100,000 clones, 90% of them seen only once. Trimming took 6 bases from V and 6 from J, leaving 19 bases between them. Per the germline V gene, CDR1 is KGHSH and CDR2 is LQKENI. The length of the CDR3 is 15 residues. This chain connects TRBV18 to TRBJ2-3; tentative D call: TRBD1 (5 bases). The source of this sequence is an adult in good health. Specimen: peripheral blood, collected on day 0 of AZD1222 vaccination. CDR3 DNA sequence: TGTGCCAGCTCCCCTCTAGTAGGGCACAGGGATACGCAGTATTTT. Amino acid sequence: CASSPLVGHRDTQYF.